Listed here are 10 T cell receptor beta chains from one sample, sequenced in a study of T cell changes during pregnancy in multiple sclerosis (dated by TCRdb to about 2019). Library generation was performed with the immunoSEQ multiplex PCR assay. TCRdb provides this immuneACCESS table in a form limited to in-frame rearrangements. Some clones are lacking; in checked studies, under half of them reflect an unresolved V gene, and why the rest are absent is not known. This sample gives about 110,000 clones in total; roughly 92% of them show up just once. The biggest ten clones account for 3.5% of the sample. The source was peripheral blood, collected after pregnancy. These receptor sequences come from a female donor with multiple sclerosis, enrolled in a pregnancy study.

CDR3 DNA sequence: TGTGCCAGTAGTAAACCCGGGACAGGAAACGAGCAGTACTTC. Its protein is CASSKPGTGNEQYF. The chain has TRBV19 and TRBJ2-7; TRBD1 matches 8 bases. Germline V gene lookup returns CDR1 LNHDA and CDR2 SQIVND (reference sequence). V trimming: 4 bases; J trimming: 5 bases; junction bases outside the gene matches: 7. The length of the CDR3 is 14 residues.

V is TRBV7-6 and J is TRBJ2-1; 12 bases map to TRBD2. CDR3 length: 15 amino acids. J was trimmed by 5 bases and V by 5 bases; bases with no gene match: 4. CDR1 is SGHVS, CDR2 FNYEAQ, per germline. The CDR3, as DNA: TGTGCCAGCAGCCAACTAGCGGGGGGCCACAATGAGCAGTTCTTC. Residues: CASSQLAGGHNEQFF.

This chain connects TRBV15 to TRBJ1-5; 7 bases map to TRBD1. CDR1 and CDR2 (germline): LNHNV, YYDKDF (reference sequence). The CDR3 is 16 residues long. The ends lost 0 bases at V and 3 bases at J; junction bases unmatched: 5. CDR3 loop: CATSRDWQGDNQPQHF. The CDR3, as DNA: TGTGCCACCAGCAGAGACTGGCAGGGGGACAATCAGCCCCAGCATTTT. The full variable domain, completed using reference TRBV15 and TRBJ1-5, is DAMVIQNPRYQVTQFGKPVTLSCSQTLNHNVMYWYQQKSSQAPKLLFHYYDKDFNNEADTPDNFQSRRPNTSFCFLDIRSPGLGDTAMYLCATSRDWQGDNQPQHFGDGTRLSIL.

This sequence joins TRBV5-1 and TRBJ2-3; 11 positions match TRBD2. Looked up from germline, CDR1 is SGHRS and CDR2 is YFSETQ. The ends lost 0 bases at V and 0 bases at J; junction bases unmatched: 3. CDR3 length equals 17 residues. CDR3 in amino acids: CASSLGTSGRSTDTQYF. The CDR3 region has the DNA TGCGCCAGCAGCTTGGGGACTAGCGGGCGAAGCACAGATACGCAGTATTTT.

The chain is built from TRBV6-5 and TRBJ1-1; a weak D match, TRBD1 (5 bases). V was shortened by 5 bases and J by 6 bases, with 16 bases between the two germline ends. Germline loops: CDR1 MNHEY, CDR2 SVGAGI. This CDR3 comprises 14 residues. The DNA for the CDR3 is TGTGCCAGCAGTCCCCGGGGGGGGAAGGCTGAAGCTTTCTTT. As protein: CASSPRGGKAEAFF.

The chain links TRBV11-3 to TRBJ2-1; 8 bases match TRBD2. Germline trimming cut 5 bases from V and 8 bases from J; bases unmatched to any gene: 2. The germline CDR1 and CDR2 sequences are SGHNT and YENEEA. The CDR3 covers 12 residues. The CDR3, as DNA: TGTGCCAGCAGCCCCGGGGGGGATGAGCAGTTCTTC. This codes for CASSPGGDEQFF.

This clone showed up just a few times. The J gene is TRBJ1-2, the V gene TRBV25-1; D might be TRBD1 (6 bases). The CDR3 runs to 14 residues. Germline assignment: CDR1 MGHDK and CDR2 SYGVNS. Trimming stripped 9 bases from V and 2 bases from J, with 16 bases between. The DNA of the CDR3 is TGTGCCAGTAGGTCGGCAGGGGCCAACTATGGCTACACCTTC. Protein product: CASRSAGANYGYTF.

CDR3 sequence: CASSPQGGQTSTEAFF. CDR3 coding DNA: TGTGCCAGCTCACCACAGGGGGGACAGACGAGCACTGAAGCTTTCTTT. The chain uses TRBV18 and TRBJ1-1, with TRBD1 identical over 7 bases. The V gene's germline CDR1 is KGHSH and CDR2 LQKENI. V was pared by 1 base and J by 4 bases, with 9 bases of the junction left unmatched. The CDR3 is 16 residues long.

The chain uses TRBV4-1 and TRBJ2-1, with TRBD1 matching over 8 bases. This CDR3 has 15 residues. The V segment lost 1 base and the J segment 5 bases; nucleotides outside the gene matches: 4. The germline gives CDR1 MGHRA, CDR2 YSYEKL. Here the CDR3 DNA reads TGCGCCAGCAGCCAAGGGACAGGGTTAAACAATGAGCAGTTCTTC. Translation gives CASSQGTGLNNEQFF.

The CDR3 region is CASSLRPTGGETQYF. In DNA, the CDR3 is TGCGCCAGCAGCTTGAGGCCGACAGGGGGGGAGACCCAGTACTTC. V gene TRBV5-1 combines with J gene TRBJ2-5; 9 bases map to TRBD1. The CDR3 has 15 residues. J lost 5 bases, V lost 1 base, and 6 bases had no gene match. Germline assignment: CDR1 SGHRS and CDR2 YFSETQ. Drawing the rest from reference TRBV5-1 and TRBJ2-5, the complete variable domain is KAGVTQTPRYLIKTRGQQVTLSCSPISGHRSVSWYQQTPGQGLQFLFEYFSETQRNKGNFPGRFSGRQFSNSRSEMNVSTLELGDSALYLCASSLRPTGGETQYFGPGTRLLVL.